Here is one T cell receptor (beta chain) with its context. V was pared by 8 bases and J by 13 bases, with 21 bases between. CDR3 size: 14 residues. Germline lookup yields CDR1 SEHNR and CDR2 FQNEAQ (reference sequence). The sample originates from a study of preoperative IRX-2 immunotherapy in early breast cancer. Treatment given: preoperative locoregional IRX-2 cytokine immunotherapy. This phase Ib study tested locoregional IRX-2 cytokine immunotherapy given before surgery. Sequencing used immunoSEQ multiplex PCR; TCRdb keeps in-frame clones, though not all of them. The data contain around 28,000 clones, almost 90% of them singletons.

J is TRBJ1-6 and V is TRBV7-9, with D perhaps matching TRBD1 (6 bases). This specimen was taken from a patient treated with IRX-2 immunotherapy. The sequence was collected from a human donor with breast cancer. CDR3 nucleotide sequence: TGTGCCAGCTCGGGGGACATTGGATCATCCCCCCTCCACTTT. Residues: CASSGDIGSSPLHF.